The 27 T cell receptor beta chains listed next were all sequenced from one sample in a study of cytomegalovirus exposure and HLA in healthy donors. The PCR ran on 60 Vbeta and 13 Jbeta primers. Assay: immunoSEQ multiplex PCR; the TCRdb copy retains only in-frame clones and omits some. The table shows 100,000 or so clones, with 75% occurring only once. Sequences were obtained from PBMCs. The source of these receptors is a woman younger than 30 in good health and CMV-seropositive.

This chain uses TRBV18 with TRBJ2-2; D possibly corresponds to TRBD1 (5 bases). Trimming removed 3 bases at V and 3 bases at J, with 17 bases between. The CDR3 has 17 amino acids. Per germline, CDR1 KGHSH and CDR2 LQKENI. The CDR3 loop reads CASSPLGQGRDTGELFF. For the CDR3, the DNA is TGTGCCAGCTCACCCCTCGGGCAGGGAAGAGACACCGGGGAGCTGTTTTTT.

This chain joins TRBV7-9 and TRBJ2-2; D is possibly TRBD1 (6 bases). Per germline, CDR1 SEHNR and CDR2 FQNEAQ (reference sequence). The CDR3 spans 17 residues. V was clipped by 5 bases and J by 2 bases, with 18 bases between them. In DNA, the CDR3 is TGTGCCAGCAGCCACCCTCCGGACAGTACTAACACCGGGGAGCTGTTTTTT. Amino acids: CASSHPPDSTNTGELFF.

In its sample, this clone was seen a few times. The rearrangement links TRBV6-4 to TRBJ2-7; D is possibly TRBD1 (6 bases). This CDR3 comprises 14 residues. Germline V gene lookup returns CDR1 MRHNA and CDR2 SNTAGT. Between the trimmed V and J ends, which lost 0 bases and 6 bases, there was a span of 12 bases. The CDR3: CASSDSAGVPEQYF. The CDR3 DNA is TGTGCCAGCAGTGACTCCGCAGGGGTCCCCGAGCAGTACTTC.

The CDR3 region is CASWGGEDTQYF. The CDR3 DNA reads as TGTGCCTCGTGGGGAGGAGAAGATACGCAGTATTTT. The chain uses TRBV10-3 and TRBJ2-3, with D tentatively TRBD2 (6 bases). V dropped 11 bases and J dropped 5 bases, with 14 bases sitting between them. CDR1 and CDR2 from the germline V gene are ENHRY and SYGVKD. This CDR3 contains 12 residues.

V is TRBV25-1 and J is TRBJ1-1; D perhaps matches TRBD1 (6 bases). Looked up from germline, CDR1 is MGHDK and CDR2 is SYGVNS. This CDR3 contains 13 residues. Trimming shortened V by 6 bases and J by 0 bases, and 8 bases separated the two germline ends. The chain's CDR3 is CASRGQMNTEAFF. The CDR3 DNA reads TGTGCCAGCAGAGGACAGATGAACACTGAAGCTTTCTTT.

The rearrangement links TRBV21-1 to TRBJ2-1; no DNA check was done on the table's D call, TRBD2. TRBV21-1 is a pseudogene. The CDR3 contains 15 residues. CDR3 region: CASSLAGSFWNEQFF. Here the CDR3 DNA reads TGTGCCAGCAGTTTAGCGGGCTCCTTCTGGAATGAGCAGTTCTTC.

The chain uses TRBV15 and TRBJ1-5; TRBD1 matches at 12 bases. The CDR3 has 22 residues. Germline V gene sequence: CDR1 LNHNV, CDR2 YYDKDF (reference sequence). J gave up 0 bases and V 1 base, and 16 bases lay outside the gene matches. The CDR3 region has the DNA TGTGCCACCAGCAGAGGCTCACTAGGTGGGACAGGGGGCGAGTATAGCAATCAGCCCCAGCATTTT. This gives the protein CATSRGSLGGTGGEYSNQPQHF.

This chain joins TRBV6-6 and TRBJ2-5; no firm D call. This CDR3 region has 13 residues. V was trimmed by 11 bases and J by 0 bases, leaving 13 bases between them. Germline assignment: CDR1 MNHNY and CDR2 SVGAGI (reference sequence). CDR3 DNA sequence: TGTGCCTTCAATCGGCGGTACCAAGAGACCCAGTACTTC. Its translation: CAFNRRYQETQYF.

This clone has just one count. The chain uses TRBV27 and TRBJ2-7; D is unclear. Deletions cut 2 bases from V and 0 bases from J, with 5 bases between. The germline gives CDR1 MNHEY, CDR2 SMNVEV (reference sequence). There are 13 residues in the CDR3. The CDR3 nucleotides read TGTGCCAGCAGTTTACTAAACTCCTACGAGCAGTACTTC. This encodes CASSLLNSYEQYF.

This chain joins TRBV6-5 and TRBJ2-1, with TRBD1 identical over 7 bases. Unmatched junction bases numbered 3, after V lost 2 bases and J lost 8 bases. The CDR3 extends over 13 amino acids. Germline CDR1 and CDR2: MNHEY and SVGAGI. CDR3 in DNA: TGTGCCAGCAGTTACAACAGGGGTCATGAGCAGTTCTTC. As protein: CASSYNRGHEQFF.

The rearrangement joins TRBV5-1 to TRBJ1-3; tentatively, D is TRBD1 (6 bases). This CDR3 has 15 amino acids. Germline V gives CDR1 SGHRS, CDR2 YFSETQ. Between the trimmed V and J ends, which lost 0 bases and 4 bases, there was a span of 11 bases. The DNA of the CDR3 is TGCGCCAGCAGCTTGGCCGGGACACAAGGAAACACCATATATTTT. It is translated as CASSLAGTQGNTIYF.

This clone was detected only a few times. The chain carries TRBV4-3 and TRBJ1-1; 7 nucleotides align to TRBD1. This CDR3 contains 16 residues. With V trimmed by 0 bases and J by 1 base, 5 bases remained unmatched. Per the germline V gene, CDR1 is LGHNA and CDR2 is YSLEER. CDR3: CASSQDPQGSNTEAFF. The CDR3 coding sequence is TGCGCCAGCAGCCAAGACCCACAGGGGTCGAACACTGAAGCTTTCTTT.

CDR3 in DNA: TGTGCCAGCAGTTTTACGGGACAGGGGGCCAGATCCTATAATTCACCCCTCCACTTT. This gives the protein CASSFTGQGARSYNSPLHF. The gene calls are TRBV27 and TRBJ1-6; 12 positions match TRBD1. This CDR3 spans 19 amino acids. Germline trimming cut 3 bases from V and 1 base from J; bases unmatched to any gene: 7. Germline V gives CDR1 MNHEY, CDR2 SMNVEV (reference sequence).

The V call is TRBV5-1, the J call TRBJ2-3; no clear D. The CDR3 spans 14 residues. Germline V CDR1 and CDR2: SGHRS, YFSETQ. Trimming removed 3 bases at V and 2 bases at J, with 10 bases between. The CDR3, as DNA: TGCGCCAGCAGCTCCGTGGCCCTCACAGATACGCAGTATTTT. This sequence encodes CASSSVALTDTQYF.

The chain couples TRBV19 to TRBJ2-7, with 7 bases that match TRBD1. J was trimmed by 1 base and V by 5 bases; bases with no gene match: 5. The CDR3 has 14 residues. Germline CDR1 and CDR2: LNHDA and SQIVND (reference sequence). CDR3 nucleotides: TGTGCCAGTAGTCAAACAGGGGCGTCCTACGAGCAGTACTTC. Protein product: CASSQTGASYEQYF. Full variable domain (remainder filled in from reference TRBV19 and TRBJ2-7): DGGITQSPKYLFRKEGQNVTLSCEQNLNHDAMYWYRQDPGQGLRLIYYSQIVNDFQKGDIAEGYSVSREKKESFPLTVTSAQKNPTAFYLCASSQTGASYEQYFGPGTRLTVT.

This clone was seen only a few times. The chain is built from TRBV6-5 and TRBJ2-7, with 9 bases matching TRBD2. V dropped 6 bases and J dropped 9; count of bases not matched to a gene: 12. The CDR3 contains 14 residues. Germline CDR1 and CDR2: MNHEY and SVGAGI. The CDR3 DNA reads as TGTGCCAGCAGAGAACGACTAGCGGCCTATATGCAGTACTTC. The encoded protein is CASRERLAAYMQYF.

The chain is built from TRBV7-2 and TRBJ1-1, with D hard to call. The length of the CDR3 is 16 residues. Trimming took off 1 base at V and 0 bases at J, with 12 bases between the two ends. Germline loops: CDR1 SGHTA, CDR2 FQGNSA. As DNA, the CDR3 is TGTGCCAGCAGCTTAGTGGCAGGTAACATGAACACTGAAGCTTTCTTT. This codes for CASSLVAGNMNTEAFF.

CDR3 in DNA: TGTGCCATCAGTGAGTCGCCAGGGCCCCCGCCTCAGCCCCAGCATTTT. Translated, it gives CAISESPGPPPQPQHF. The genes are TRBV10-3 and TRBJ1-5, with D possibly matching TRBD1 (5 bases). With 0 bases removed from V and 6 bases from J, the gap between germline ends came to 15 bases. The CDR3 spans 16 residues. In germline, CDR1 is ENHRY, CDR2 SYGVKD.

The chain joins TRBV10-3 to TRBJ1-1, with 10 bases aligning to TRBD1. The CDR3 runs 14 residues. Germline V gene data show CDR1 as ENHRY and CDR2 as SYGVKD. After removal of 4 bases from V and 3 bases from J, the junction contained 2 bases not matched to a gene. The CDR3 sequence is CAISAGTGDTEAFF. The CDR3 coding sequence is TGTGCCATCAGTGCGGGGACAGGGGACACTGAAGCTTTCTTT.

The rearrangement links TRBV10-3 to TRBJ2-7; the D is unclear. Trimming took off 8 bases at V and 6 bases at J, with 20 bases between the two ends. Germline V gene lookup returns CDR1 ENHRY and CDR2 SYGVKD. CDR3 length: 14 amino acids. For the CDR3, the DNA is TGTGCCATCGTAAGTCAACCAAGCTCCCTCGAGCAGTACTTC. It codes for CAIVSQPSSLEQYF.

This clone was picked up a small number of times. The chain carries TRBV7-3 and TRBJ1-3, with D perhaps matching TRBD1 (6 bases). The CDR3 loop spans 14 amino acids. CDR1 and CDR2 (germline): SGHTA, FQGTGA. With 1 base removed from V and 3 bases from J, the gap between germline ends came to 7 bases. This CDR3 is CASSLNRVGNTIYF. The CDR3 DNA is TGTGCCAGCAGCTTAAACAGGGTTGGAAACACCATATATTTT.

The chain carries TRBV5-1 and TRBJ2-5; 11 bases match TRBD2. Germline V gene lookup returns CDR1 SGHRS and CDR2 YFSETQ. Trimming removed 3 bases from V and 2 bases from J; junction bases left unmatched: 3. This CDR3 has 15 residues. The CDR3 DNA follows: TGCGCCAGCAGCTACGGGACTAGCGGACAAGAGACCCAGTACTTC. Translation gives CASSYGTSGQETQYF.

The genes are TRBV20-1 and TRBJ2-1; no clear D gene. Trimming took off 0 bases at V and 12 bases at J, with 9 bases between the two ends. Germline V gene lookup returns CDR1 DFQATT and CDR2 SNEGSKA (reference sequence). The CDR3 runs to 11 residues. The CDR3 nucleotides are TGCAGTGCTAGAGATGAGGTGGGGCAGTTCTTC. It specifies CSARDEVGQFF.

This chain connects TRBV7-2 to TRBJ2-5, with D possibly matching TRBD2 (5 bases). This CDR3 contains 13 residues. V was shortened by 1 base and J by 7 bases, with 10 bases between the two germline ends. Germline CDR1 is SGHTA and CDR2 is FQGNSA. The CDR3 DNA is TGTGCCAGCAGCTTAGTGGTTGAGGGGACCCAGTACTTC. Its protein is CASSLVVEGTQYF.

V and J are TRBV5-4 and TRBJ2-1; D may be TRBD2 (6 bases). In germline, CDR1 is SGHNT, CDR2 YYREEE (reference sequence). Trimming pared 0 bases from V and 2 bases from J, leaving 9 bases between. CDR3 length: 15 residues. CDR3: CASSLAGGTYNEQFF. CDR3 nucleotide sequence: TGTGCCAGCAGCTTGGCGGGCGGGACCTACAATGAGCAGTTCTTC.

The rearrangement uses TRBV4-2 and TRBJ1-2; D uncertain. Trimming took off 0 bases at V and 3 bases at J, with 14 bases between the two ends. CDR1 is LGHNA, CDR2 YNFKEQ, per germline. This CDR3 has 16 residues. The CDR3 reads CASSQDPPSADYGYTF. DNA for the CDR3: TGTGCCAGCAGCCAAGATCCCCCTTCGGCGGACTATGGCTACACCTTC.

The CDR3 loop reads CASRETSGLTGQYF. The DNA of the CDR3 is TGTGCCAGCAGGGAAACTAGCGGGTTGACTGGGCAGTACTTC. This chain links TRBV7-8 with TRBJ2-7, with 9 bases identical to TRBD2. The CDR3 runs to 14 residues. Germline assignment: CDR1 SGHVS and CDR2 FQNEAQ. V lost 6 bases, J lost 9 bases, and 12 bases stayed unmatched.